The 5 T cell receptor beta chains below all came from one sample that was sequenced in a study of blood T cell repertoires in COVID-19. Measured with immunoSEQ multiplex PCR; TCRdb has only the in-frame clones, and not every one. The table has about 100,000 clones, 70% to 90% seen once. Material for sequencing was peripheral blood. These receptors all stem from a human donor in a cohort sampled during active COVID-19.

This rearrangement joins TRBV6-4 to TRBJ2-7, with TRBD2 matching over 8 bases. Germline lookup yields CDR1 MRHNA and CDR2 SNTAGT. Trimming took 0 bases from V and 7 from J; bases not matched to a gene: 20. This CDR3 spans 19 amino acids. The DNA for the CDR3 is TGTGCCAGCAGTGACTCGTCCAGTAAGCGGGAGAGGAGGTTGTGGGAGCAGTACTTC. Its protein is CASSDSSSKRERRLWEQYF.

This clone turned up a few times. The chain uses TRBV7-9 and TRBJ2-6; weak D call: TRBD2 (5 bases). This CDR3 region has 15 residues. The germline V and J ends were trimmed by 3 bases and 2 bases, with 8 bases remaining between them. Germline loops: CDR1 SEHNR, CDR2 FQNEAQ (reference sequence). The CDR3 DNA sequence: TGTGCCAGCAGCTTGGGAGCTACTGGGGCCAACGTCCTGACTTTC. This translates into CASSLGATGANVLTF.

This clone was counted only a few times. This chain links TRBV4-1 with TRBJ2-2; the D gene is possibly TRBD1 (5 bases). CDR1 and CDR2 from the germline V gene are MGHRA and YSYEKL. The CDR3 extends over 15 amino acids. V was pared by 6 bases and J by 1 base, with 12 bases between. Written as DNA, the CDR3 is TGCGCCAGCAGGCTCCTAAGGGGGAACACCGGGGAGCTGTTTTTT. Its protein product is CASRLLRGNTGELFF.

This clone was recorded once. The chain uses TRBV14 and TRBJ1-4, with D perhaps matching TRBD1 (6 bases). CDR3 length: 15 amino acids. V shed 4 bases and J shed 3 bases, with 12 bases lying between them. Germline assignment: CDR1 SGHDN and CDR2 FVKESK. CDR3 sequence: CASSLQQGSNEKLFF. CDR3 DNA sequence: TGTGCCAGCAGCCTCCAGCAGGGGTCTAATGAAAAACTGTTTTTT.

This sequence joins TRBV7-8 and TRBJ2-3; tentatively, D is TRBD2 (6 bases). In germline, CDR1 is SGHVS, CDR2 FQNEAQ. The CDR3 length is 15 residues. V gave up 4 bases and J gave up 3 bases, with 14 bases separating them. The CDR3 loop is CASSSAGGRTDTQYF. CDR3 DNA sequence: TGTGCCAGCAGCTCAGCCGGGGGAAGAACAGATACGCAGTATTTT.